Shown below are 22 T cell receptor beta chains from a single sample sequenced in a study of blood T cells in healthy people across ages. A second PCR, run for about 7 to 11 cycles, used a sample-barcoded 5' primer plus a J-beta primer mix. In TCRdb, the 5' RACE reads were re-called with MiXCR into one record per CDR3 protein. This table holds about 540,000 distinct CDR3 sequences, nearly 25% found once. This sample also belongs to another study, concerning T cells of mothers and their children.

The sequencing sample was made of blood. These receptors all stem from a boy younger than 18 in good health.

To note about this clonotype: A much more abundant neighbour one base away suggests this may be a read error. This sequence joins TRBV5-5 and TRBJ2-1; 7 bases agree with TRBD1. J lost 7 bases, V lost 3 bases, and 13 bases had no gene match. In germline, CDR1 is SGHKS, CDR2 YYEKEE (reference sequence). This CDR3 spans 16 amino acids. The CDR3 coding sequence is TGTGCCAGCAGCTCAGGGAGACAGGGAGAAGAAAATGAGCAGTTCTTC. It is translated as CASSSGRQGEENEQFF. The full variable domain, with the rest looked up from reference TRBV5-5 and TRBJ2-1, is DAGVTQSPTHLIKTRGQQVTLRCSPISGHKSVSWYQQVLGQGPQFIFQYYEKEERGRGNFPDRFSARQFPNYSSELNVNALLLGDSALYLCASSSGRQGEENEQFFGPGTRLTVL.

This clonotype came up a few times. The chain carries TRBV12-3 or TRBV12-4 and TRBJ1-5; 8 bases agree with TRBD1. The CDR3 extends over 15 amino acids. The V gene end was trimmed by 5 bases and the J gene end by 0 bases; junction bases not matched to a gene: 3. The CDR3 DNA reads TGTGCCAGCAGTCAGGGACAGGATAGCAATCAGCCCCAGCATTTT. Translated, it gives CASSQGQDSNQPQHF.

Only a few counts were recorded for this clonotype. This may be a read error, as it is one base from a much larger clone. The chain is built from TRBV10-3 and TRBJ1-6; D is possibly TRBD1 (5 bases). CDR1 and CDR2 (germline): ENHRY, SYGVKD. Trimming removed 10 bases at V and 7 bases at J, with 14 bases between. The CDR3 extends over 13 amino acids. The CDR3: CATTRDGNSPLHF. CDR3 sequence (DNA): TGTGCCACCACAAGGGACGGGAATTCACCCCTCCACTTT.

With regard to this clonotype: Given a much more abundant clone one base away, this may be a read error. The conserved final phenylalanine or tryptophan is absent from the CDR3, which likely points to a read error. The rearrangement uses TRBV12-3 or TRBV12-4 and TRBJ2-5, with 7 bases lining up with TRBD1. V shed 3 bases, J shed 11 bases, and the junction held 6 bases outside the gene matches. The CDR3 is made up of 12 amino acids. CDR3 coding DNA: TGTGCCAGCAGTTTCTCCGGGACAGAGCAGTACTCC. It encodes CASSFSGTEQYS.

The rearrangement uses TRBV5-1 and TRBJ2-1; the D gene is possibly TRBD2 (5 bases). Germline V gene sequence: CDR1 SGHRS, CDR2 YFSETQ. This CDR3 region has 14 residues. Trimming removed 1 base from V and 7 bases from J, with 12 bases in between. Written as DNA, the CDR3 is TGCGCCAGCAGCTTGCTAGCCTCGGGTAATGAGCAGTTCTTC. Translating it yields CASSLLASGNEQFF.

The rearrangement links TRBV4-2 to TRBJ1-3; D remains unclear. The V gene's germline CDR1 is LGHNA and CDR2 YNFKEQ. The CDR3 has 17 amino acids. V was clipped by 0 bases and J by 0 bases, with 12 bases between them. This CDR3 reads CASSQDLRTVSGNTIYF. The CDR3 nucleotides read TGTGCCAGCAGCCAAGATCTAAGAACGGTCTCTGGAAACACCATATATTTT.

The chain is built from TRBV7-8 and TRBJ2-5; D may match TRBD1 or TRBD2 (6 bases each). V was pared by 8 bases and J by 2 bases, with 18 bases between. The CDR3 length is 15 residues. The germline CDR1 and CDR2 sequences are SGHVS and FQNEAQ. CDR3 sequence (DNA): TGTGCCAGCGGGGGGCTTGCGGGGAAGCAAGAGACCCAGTACTTC. It specifies CASGGLAGKQETQYF.

The V and J genes are TRBV20-1 and TRBJ2-7; the match to TRBD1 covers 9 bases. This CDR3 comprises 12 residues. Per germline, CDR1 DFQATT and CDR2 SNEGSKA (reference sequence). V lost 6 bases and J lost 3; bases outside the gene matches: 3. The CDR3 spells CSAEDRGYEQYF. CDR3 DNA sequence: TGCAGTGCCGAGGACAGGGGCTACGAGCAGTACTTC.

V is TRBV20-1 and J is TRBJ2-5; 9 bases are shared with TRBD2. The CDR3 is made up of 13 amino acids. Germline values: CDR1 DFQATT, CDR2 SNEGSKA (reference sequence). J gave up 5 bases and V 1 base, and 2 bases lay outside the gene matches. The CDR3 coding sequence is TGCAGTGCTAGAGTCGCGGGAGGGGAGACCCAGTACTTC. It encodes CSARVAGGETQYF.

This chain uses TRBV14 with TRBJ2-1; no clear D. CDR1 and CDR2 (germline): SGHDN, FVKESK. The CDR3 spans 12 residues. Trimming stripped 1 base from V and 9 bases from J, with 7 bases between. In DNA form, the CDR3 reads TGTGCCAGCAGCCAAGTAGCAAGTGAGCAGTTCTTC. Residues: CASSQVASEQFF.

The chain has TRBV20-1 and TRBJ2-2; no definite D call. V was trimmed by 0 bases and J by 3 bases, leaving 14 bases between them. CDR1 DFQATT and CDR2 SNEGSKA come from the germline V gene (reference sequence). This CDR3 has 16 residues. The CDR3 loop reads CSARDGWGGDTGELFF. In DNA form, the CDR3 reads TGCAGTGCTAGAGATGGATGGGGTGGGGACACCGGGGAGCTGTTTTTT.

There are a few counts of this clonotype. This rearrangement joins TRBV19 to TRBJ1-1; D unresolved. The CDR3 is 12 residues long. Germline values: CDR1 LNHDA, CDR2 SQIVND (reference sequence). Trimming left V 5 bases short and J 8 bases short, with 12 bases between. The CDR3 sequence is CASSGGWLEAFF. CDR3 DNA sequence: TGTGCCAGTAGTGGTGGGTGGTTGGAAGCTTTCTTT.

This clonotype was found a few times. The chain carries TRBV9 and TRBJ2-5; TRBD2 matches 7 bases. CDR1 is SGDLS and CDR2 is YYNGEE in the germline V gene. J gave up 0 bases and V 6 bases, and 8 bases lay outside the gene matches. The CDR3 extends over 15 amino acids. Here the CDR3 reads CASTRDSGHQETQYF. Written as DNA, the CDR3 is TGTGCCAGCACTCGTGATAGCGGGCACCAAGAGACCCAGTACTTC. Filled out from reference TRBV9 and TRBJ2-5, the complete variable domain reads DSGVTQTPKHLITATGQRVTLRCSPRSGDLSVYWYQQSLDQGLQFLIQYYNGEERAKGNILERFSAQQFPDLHSELNLSSLELGDSALYFCASTRDSGHQETQYFGPGTRLLVL.

The V and J genes are TRBV3-1 and TRBJ1-3; D ambiguous. The CDR3 totals 13 residues. CDR1 and CDR2 (germline): LGHDT, YNNKEL (reference sequence). V was pared by 5 bases and J by 7 bases, with 12 bases between. The CDR3 bases are TGTGCCAGCAGCGGCCAGGAGCTGAACACCATATATTTT. This sequence encodes CASSGQELNTIYF. The whole variable domain, filled in from reference TRBV3-1 and TRBJ1-3, reads DTAVSQTPKYLVTQMGNDKSIKCEQNLGHDTMYWYKQDSKKFLKIMFSYNNKELIINETVPNRFSPKSPDKAHLNLHINSLELGDSAVYFCASSGQELNTIYFGEGSWLTVV.

This clonotype occurred a few times. The V gene is TRBV7-3, the J gene TRBJ2-5; perhaps TRBD1 as D (5 bases). TRBJ2-1 matches the DNA end more closely, so the J call is doubtful. CDR3 length: 13 residues. The germline V gene encodes CDR1 SGHTA and CDR2 FQGTGA. The DNA for the CDR3 is TGTGCCAGCAGCTTAATCAGGGACAATGAGCAGTTCTTC. Amino acids: CASSLIRDNEQFF.

In its sample, this clonotype was seen a few times. This chain joins TRBV4-3 and TRBJ2-1; 9 nucleotides match TRBD2. Germline loops: CDR1 LGHNA, CDR2 YSLEER. CDR3 length: 16 amino acids. V trimming: 0 bases; J trimming: 8 bases; junction bases outside the gene matches: 8. The CDR3 DNA follows: TGCGCCAGCAGCCAAGATCTAGGCGGGGGGGCATATGAGCAGTTCTTC. Its translation is CASSQDLGGGAYEQFF.

Only one count was recorded for this clonotype. The J gene is TRBJ1-6, the V gene TRBV4-2; D is uncertain. The CDR3 runs 16 residues. Trimming removed 0 bases from V and 7 bases from J, with 13 bases in between. The germline CDR1 and CDR2 sequences are LGHNA and YNFKEQ. CDR3: CASSQEAGIGNSPLHF. The CDR3, as DNA: TGTGCCAGCAGCCAAGAGGCGGGGATTGGAAATTCACCCCTCCACTTT.

Many counts were recorded for this clonotype. The chain couples TRBV29-1 to TRBJ1-2; D is undetermined. V dropped 4 bases and J dropped 4 bases, with 13 bases sitting between them. The V gene's germline CDR1 is SQVTM and CDR2 ANQGSEA. The CDR3 sequence is 13 residues long. As DNA, the CDR3 is TGCAGCGTTGTTGGGGTCCCCGGCTATGGCTACACCTTC. Protein: CSVVGVPGYGYTF.

This clonotype was counted only a few times. The CDR3 DNA reads TGCGCCAGCAGCCAAGCGGAGGGCTACATAGCCAAAAACATTCAGTACTTC. Translating it yields CASSQAEGYIAKNIQYF. V gene TRBV4-1 combines with J gene TRBJ2-4, with D maybe TRBD2 (6 bases). Trimming removed 1 base from V and 0 bases from J, with 13 bases in between. The germline CDR1 and CDR2 sequences are MGHRA and YSYEKL. This CDR3 contains 17 residues.

In the case of this clonotype: One junction end disagrees with the germline gene, perhaps due to a read error. The rearrangement joins TRBV7-8 to TRBJ1-5, with 7 bases fitting TRBD1. The CDR3 consists of 17 residues. Germline CDR1 reads SGHVS; CDR2 reads FQNEAQ. CDR3 loop: CASSSNRQGYSNQPRHF. CDR3 nucleotides: TGTGCCAGCAGCTCTAACCGACAGGGCTATAGCAATCAGCCCCGGCATTTT.

V is TRBV24-1 and J is TRBJ1-4; D not certain. The CDR3 is made up of 15 amino acids. From germline, CDR1 is KGHDR and CDR2 SFDVKD. The V and J ends lost 3 bases and 8 bases respectively, with 15 bases between them. CDR3 residues: CATSDLTAGGEKLFF. The CDR3 nucleotides are TGTGCCACCAGTGATCTTACAGCCGGTGGGGAAAAACTGTTTTTT.

The J gene is TRBJ2-2, the V gene TRBV24-1, with a possible D match to TRBD1 (6 bases). In germline, CDR1 is KGHDR, CDR2 SFDVKD. The CDR3 contains 16 residues. The V and J ends lost 3 bases and 4 bases respectively, with 14 bases between them. The CDR3 is CATSDPLTGATGELFF. DNA of the CDR3: TGTGCCACCAGTGATCCCCTGACAGGAGCCACCGGGGAGCTGTTTTTT.